Below, one TCR beta chain is given with its context. Its antigen is undetermined. The data were obtained in a study of T cell responses to AZD1222 COVID-19 vaccine. Study outcomes and limitations: At baseline, seropositivity was found in only six or seven AZD1222 recipients.

Only in-frame clones appear in the TCRdb table, and some are missing; sequencing was by immunoSEQ multiplex PCR. The sample holds roughly 93,000 clones, roughly 89% seen once. The length of the CDR3 is 14 residues. V was trimmed by 5 bases and J by 0 bases, leaving 7 bases between them. Germline V gene data show CDR1 as SGHAT and CDR2 as FQNNGV. The sequences come from peripheral blood, collected 28 days after the second AZD1222 dose. The V gene is TRBV11-2, the J gene TRBJ2-2; D tentatively reads TRBD1 or TRBD2 (5 bases each). The source of this sequence is an adult who received the AZD1222 COVID-19 vaccine. This chain's CDR3 is CASSGGPNTGELFF. The CDR3 DNA follows: TGTGCCAGCAGCGGGGGACCGAACACCGGGGAGCTGTTTTTT.